What follows describes a single T cell receptor (beta chain). Its antigen is as yet unknown. The record originates from a study of cytomegalovirus exposure and HLA in healthy donors. Overall study: As released early, the data held 65 million to 90 million unique TCRs from HLA-typed donors. Study-wide results and limits: Fewer N-insertions (relative to the approximately 670-donor mean) were reportedly seen in an Asian-associated ancestry cluster in a later analysis. Within the data, a cluster of highly shared sequence variants was likely a sequencing artifact. It was taken for granted in presence/absence analyses that sequencing depth across donors was roughly uniform.

PCR employed 60 Vbeta and 13 Jbeta primers. Profiling relied on immunoSEQ multiplex PCR, and the TCRdb table lists in-frame clones only, not all of them. The sample gives about 200,000 clones, less than 85% of which show up once; 0.63% is in the top ten. In germline, CDR1 is SGHDN, CDR2 FVKESK. The CDR3 covers 16 residues. The V segment lost 3 bases and the J segment 7 bases; nucleotides outside the gene matches: 5. The V call is TRBV14, the J call TRBJ2-2; TRBD2 matches 13 bases. The sequenced material came from PBMCs. The sequence came from a man between 18 and 35 years old in good health and CMV-seronegative. The CDR3, as DNA: TGTGCCAGCAGCCAGAGGACTAGCGGGAGTATCGGGGAGCTGTTTTTT. Residues: CASSQRTSGSIGELFF. Using reference TRBV14 and TRBJ2-2 for the parts outside the CDR3, the full variable domain is EAGVTQFPSHSVIEKGQTVTLRCDPISGHDNLYWYRRVMGKEIKFLLHFVKESKQDESGMPNNRFLAERTGGTYSTLKVQPAELEDSGVYFCASSQRTSGSIGELFFGEGSRLTVL.